What follows is one T cell receptor beta chain and its context. This entry is derived from a study of T cell changes during pregnancy in multiple sclerosis. Repertoires were generated with immunoSEQ multiplex PCR, while TCRdb's copy carries only in-frame clones and drops some. The profile covers about 44,000 clones, with approximately 92% appearing a single time and approximately 0.73% taken by the ten largest. Per germline, CDR1 SGDLS and CDR2 YYNGEE. With 4 bases clipped from V and 2 bases from J, the junction kept 8 bases outside the gene matches. The CDR3 runs to 15 residues. This clonotype originated in a female donor with multiple sclerosis, enrolled in a pregnancy study. The material was CD4+ T cells from peripheral blood mononuclear cells, obtained in the first trimester of pregnancy. V gene TRBV9 combines with J gene TRBJ2-7, with TRBD2 identical over 8 bases. For the CDR3, the DNA is TGTGCCAGCAGCCTGGTAGAGCGGGAGACCTACGAGCAGTACTTC. Its translation: CASSLVERETYEQYF.